This TCR beta chain was profiled in a study of cytomegalovirus exposure and HLA in healthy donors. About the research overall: The study's early data release held about 85 million unique TCRs from HLA-typed donors.

The PCR employed 60 Vbeta primers together with 13 Jbeta primers. TCRdb's table, derived via immunoSEQ multiplex PCR, lists solely in-frame clones and lacks some. The sample records about 190,000 clones, around 81% being singletons. CDR3 length: 14 residues. V lost 1 base to trimming and J lost 2 bases, with 9 bases between them. CDR1 is LNHDA and CDR2 is SQIVND in the germline V gene (reference sequence). The receptor's source is a woman in her forties or fifties in good health and CMV-seropositive. This chain connects TRBV19 to TRBJ2-7, with a tentative D call TRBD1 (5 bases). Material for sequencing was PBMCs. As DNA, the CDR3 is TGTGCCAGTAGTATAGGCGCAGGGCCCTACGAGCAGTACTTC. As protein: CASSIGAGPYEQYF. The variable domain in full, completed from reference TRBV19 and TRBJ2-7, reads DGGITQSPKYLFRKEGQNVTLSCEQNLNHDAMYWYRQDPGQGLRLIYYSQIVNDFQKGDIAEGYSVSREKKESFPLTVTSAQKNPTAFYLCASSIGAGPYEQYFGPGTRLTVT.